A selection of T cell receptor beta chains follows, all from one sample in a study of control samples from healthy donors and cancer patients. Method: immunoSEQ multiplex PCR; TCRdb's copy keeps in-frame clones and lacks some. Here the sample spans tens of thousands of clones, 70% being singletons. The sample comprised formalin-fixed, paraffin-embedded tissue. These receptors originate from a male donor with melanoma. Each CDR3 is given with its conserved first and last residue. Each record gives: V gene, clone size, J gene, CDR3 length, D gene, CDR3 protein, CDR3 DNA. The D gene is left open where the match is weak. Size is omitted from some rows. Given values are once, few, many or a class for expanded clones.

V gene: TRBV27; clone size: -; J gene: TRBJ1-5; CDR3 length: 15; D gene: TRBD1; CDR3 protein: CASSSAGTANQPQHF; CDR3 DNA: TGTGCCAGCAGTTCAGCCGGGACAGCAAATCAGCCCCAGCATTTT
V gene: TRBV18; clone size: -; J gene: TRBJ1-2; CDR3 length: 16; D gene: -; CDR3 protein: CASSPQGAVRNYGYTF; CDR3 DNA: TGTGCCAGCTCACCTCAGGGTGCGGTAAGGAACTATGGCTACACCTTC
V gene: TRBV10-3; clone size: -; J gene: TRBJ2-7; CDR3 length: 14; D gene: -; CDR3 protein: CATLGQSGSYEQYF; CDR3 DNA: TGTGCCACTCTAGGACAGAGCGGCTCCTACGAGCAGTACTTC
V gene: TRBV28; clone size: -; J gene: TRBJ1-1; CDR3 length: 14; D gene: -; CDR3 protein: CASSIRRHNTEAFF; CDR3 DNA: TGTGCCAGCAGTATCAGACGGCACAACACTGAAGCTTTCTTT
V gene: TRBV5-4; clone size: many; J gene: TRBJ2-5; CDR3 length: 16; D gene: TRBD2; CDR3 protein: CASSLGGLAGQETQYF; CDR3 DNA: TGTGCCAGCAGCTTAGGGGGACTAGCGGGACAAGAGACCCAGTACTTC
V gene: TRBV28; clone size: -; J gene: TRBJ2-1; CDR3 length: 16; D gene: TRBD2; CDR3 protein: CASRHSGRGSYNEQFF; CDR3 DNA: TGTGCCAGCAGACATAGCGGGAGGGGGTCCTACAATGAGCAGTTCTTC
V gene: TRBV7-2; clone size: -; J gene: TRBJ2-5; CDR3 length: 16; D gene: -; CDR3 protein: CASSLGGFFSQETQYF; CDR3 DNA: TGTGCCAGCAGCCTAGGGGGGTTTTTTTCCCAAGAGACCCAGTACTTC
V gene: TRBV19; clone size: -; J gene: TRBJ2-7; CDR3 length: 13; D gene: TRBD2; CDR3 protein: CASKGEGRYEQYF; CDR3 DNA: TGTGCCAGTAAAGGGGAGGGGAGATACGAGCAGTACTTC
V gene: TRBV29-1; clone size: -; J gene: TRBJ2-1; CDR3 length: 13; D gene: -; CDR3 protein: CSVVLEFYNEQFF; CDR3 DNA: TGCAGCGTCGTCCTCGAGTTTTACAATGAGCAGTTCTTC
V gene: TRBV5-6; clone size: once; J gene: TRBJ2-1; CDR3 length: 16; D gene: -; CDR3 protein: CASSLGDAALYNEQFF; CDR3 DNA: TGTGCCAGCAGCCTAGGGGACGCCGCTCTGTACAATGAGCAGTTCTTC
V gene: TRBV15; clone size: once; J gene: TRBJ2-1; CDR3 length: 14; D gene: TRBD2; CDR3 protein: CATSSTGGVNEQFF; CDR3 DNA: TGTGCCACCAGTTCGACGGGAGGGGTAAATGAGCAGTTCTTC
V gene: TRBV6-5; clone size: once; J gene: TRBJ2-3; CDR3 length: 14; D gene: -; CDR3 protein: CASSQHLYTDTQYF; CDR3 DNA: TGTGCCAGCAGTCAACATCTATACACAGATACGCAGTATTTT
V gene: TRBV6-5; clone size: many; J gene: TRBJ1-1; CDR3 length: 13; D gene: -; CDR3 protein: CASSPTGYTEAFF; CDR3 DNA: TGTGCCAGCAGCCCCACAGGGTACACTGAAGCTTTCTTT
V gene: TRBV30; clone size: -; J gene: TRBJ2-6; CDR3 length: 15; D gene: TRBD1; CDR3 protein: CAIDRGGSGANVLTF; CDR3 DNA: TGTGCCATTGACAGGGGGGGCTCTGGGGCCAACGTCCTGACTTTC
V gene: TRBV3-1/TRBV3-2; clone size: -; J gene: TRBJ2-3; CDR3 length: 16; D gene: -; CDR3 protein: CASSQAPGATSDTQYF; CDR3 DNA: TGTGCCAGCAGCCAAGCCCCAGGGGCTACCTCAGATACGCAGTATTTT
V gene: TRBV30; clone size: -; J gene: TRBJ2-5; CDR3 length: 13; D gene: -; CDR3 protein: CAWSPLSTETQYF; CDR3 DNA: TGTGCCTGGAGTCCCCTTTCGACGGAGACCCAGTACTTC
V gene: TRBV13; clone size: -; J gene: TRBJ2-1; CDR3 length: 19; D gene: TRBD2; CDR3 protein: CASSPPPGTSGRAHNEQFF; CDR3 DNA: TGTGCCAGCAGCCCCCCCCCTGGGACTAGCGGGAGGGCCCACAATGAGCAGTTCTTC
V gene: TRBV6-4; clone size: many; J gene: TRBJ1-6; CDR3 length: 13; D gene: -; CDR3 protein: CASSDGAATPLHF; CDR3 DNA: TGTGCCAGCAGTGACGGGGCGGCCACCCCCCTCCACTTT
V gene: TRBV24-1; clone size: -; J gene: TRBJ2-2; CDR3 length: 14; D gene: -; CDR3 protein: CATSDNGLAGELFF; CDR3 DNA: TGTGCCACCAGTGATAACGGGCTCGCCGGGGAGCTGTTTTTT
V gene: TRBV5-4; clone size: -; J gene: TRBJ2-2; CDR3 length: 13; D gene: -; CDR3 protein: CASSLWETGELFF; CDR3 DNA: TGTGCCAGCAGCTTATGGGAAACCGGGGAGCTGTTTTTT
V gene: TRBV2; clone size: once; J gene: TRBJ1-1; CDR3 length: 15; D gene: -; CDR3 protein: CASSWTALSNTEAFF; CDR3 DNA: TGTGCCAGCAGCTGGACAGCCCTTTCAAACACTGAAGCTTTCTTT
V gene: TRBV24-1; clone size: -; J gene: TRBJ1-5; CDR3 length: 16; D gene: -; CDR3 protein: CATSDPQGGGNQPQHF; CDR3 DNA: TGTGCCACCAGTGATCCACAGGGAGGGGGCAATCAGCCCCAGCATTTT
V gene: TRBV29-1; clone size: once; J gene: TRBJ2-6; CDR3 length: 13; D gene: -; CDR3 protein: CSVWSGGANVLTF; CDR3 DNA: TGCAGCGTTTGGAGTGGTGGGGCCAACGTCCTGACTTTC
V gene: TRBV6-5; clone size: -; J gene: TRBJ2-5; CDR3 length: 15; D gene: TRBD1; CDR3 protein: CASRTGTGIQETQYF; CDR3 DNA: TGTGCCAGCAGAACCGGGACAGGGATACAAGAGACCCAGTACTTC
V gene: TRBV6-6; clone size: -; J gene: TRBJ2-1; CDR3 length: 12; D gene: -; CDR3 protein: CASSQPYNEQFF; CDR3 DNA: TGTGCCAGCAGTCAACCATATAATGAGCAGTTCTTC
V gene: TRBV2; clone size: -; J gene: TRBJ2-1; CDR3 length: 16; D gene: TRBD2; CDR3 protein: CASQEGASGRGGEQFF; CDR3 DNA: TGTGCCTCCCAGGAGGGGGCTAGCGGGAGGGGTGGTGAGCAGTTCTTC
V gene: TRBV9; clone size: -; J gene: TRBJ2-3; CDR3 length: 14; D gene: -; CDR3 protein: CASSLTASADTQYF; CDR3 DNA: TGTGCCAGCAGCCTTACTGCTAGTGCAGATACGCAGTATTTT
V gene: TRBV12-3/TRBV12-4; clone size: -; J gene: TRBJ2-2; CDR3 length: 12; D gene: -; CDR3 protein: CASSLVDGELFF; CDR3 DNA: TGTGCCAGCAGTTTGGTGGACGGGGAGCTGTTTTTT
V gene: TRBV6-5; clone size: -; J gene: TRBJ1-2; CDR3 length: 12; D gene: -; CDR3 protein: CASSSPGYGYTF; CDR3 DNA: TGTGCCAGCAGTTCCCCGGGCTATGGCTACACCTTC
V gene: TRBV19; clone size: once; J gene: TRBJ2-7; CDR3 length: 18; D gene: TRBD1; CDR3 protein: CASSKLPGTGGHSYEQYF; CDR3 DNA: TGTGCCAGTAGTAAATTACCCGGGACAGGGGGACACTCCTACGAGCAGTACTTC
V gene: TRBV14; clone size: -; J gene: TRBJ2-1; CDR3 length: 15; D gene: -; CDR3 protein: CASSPLTTGFDEQFF; CDR3 DNA: TGTGCCAGCAGCCCTTTAACAACAGGTTTCGATGAGCAGTTCTTC
V gene: TRBV5-5; clone size: -; J gene: TRBJ2-5; CDR3 length: 15; D gene: TRBD1; CDR3 protein: CASSHMQGTVETQYF; CDR3 DNA: TGTGCCAGCAGCCACATGCAGGGGACAGTGGAGACCCAGTACTTC
V gene: TRBV14; clone size: few; J gene: TRBJ1-2; CDR3 length: 13; D gene: -; CDR3 protein: CASSQDRGYGYTF; CDR3 DNA: TGTGCCAGCAGCCAAGATAGAGGCTATGGCTACACCTTC
V gene: TRBV2; clone size: -; J gene: TRBJ2-7; CDR3 length: 15; D gene: -; CDR3 protein: CASSELGGRSYEQYF; CDR3 DNA: TGTGCCAGCAGTGAATTAGGGGGTAGGTCCTACGAGCAGTACTTC
V gene: TRBV10-1; clone size: once; J gene: TRBJ2-3; CDR3 length: 16; D gene: -; CDR3 protein: CASSAGQSVGTDTQYF; CDR3 DNA: TGCGCCAGCAGTGCGGGACAATCCGTAGGCACAGATACGCAGTATTTT
V gene: TRBV18; clone size: -; J gene: TRBJ2-1; CDR3 length: 13; D gene: -; CDR3 protein: CASSQQLNNEQFF; CDR3 DNA: TGTGCCAGCTCACAACAGCTTAACAATGAGCAGTTCTTC
V gene: TRBV7-6; clone size: -; J gene: TRBJ2-7; CDR3 length: 16; D gene: TRBD2; CDR3 protein: CASSLGGGKSSYEQYF; CDR3 DNA: TGTGCCAGCAGCCTTGGGGGAGGGAAGAGCTCCTACGAGCAGTACTTC
V gene: TRBV5-1; clone size: few; J gene: TRBJ2-2; CDR3 length: 13; D gene: TRBD2; CDR3 protein: CASSPSGTGELFF; CDR3 DNA: TGCGCCAGCAGCCCTAGCGGGACCGGGGAGCTGTTTTTT
V gene: TRBV2; clone size: -; J gene: TRBJ1-5; CDR3 length: 14; D gene: -; CDR3 protein: CASSERQVNQPQHF; CDR3 DNA: TGTGCCAGCAGTGAGAGACAGGTCAATCAGCCCCAGCATTTT
V gene: TRBV9; clone size: -; J gene: TRBJ1-4; CDR3 length: 16; D gene: -; CDR3 protein: CASSPQGGATNEKLFF; CDR3 DNA: TGTGCCAGCAGCCCCCAAGGTGGCGCAACTAATGAAAAACTGTTTTTT